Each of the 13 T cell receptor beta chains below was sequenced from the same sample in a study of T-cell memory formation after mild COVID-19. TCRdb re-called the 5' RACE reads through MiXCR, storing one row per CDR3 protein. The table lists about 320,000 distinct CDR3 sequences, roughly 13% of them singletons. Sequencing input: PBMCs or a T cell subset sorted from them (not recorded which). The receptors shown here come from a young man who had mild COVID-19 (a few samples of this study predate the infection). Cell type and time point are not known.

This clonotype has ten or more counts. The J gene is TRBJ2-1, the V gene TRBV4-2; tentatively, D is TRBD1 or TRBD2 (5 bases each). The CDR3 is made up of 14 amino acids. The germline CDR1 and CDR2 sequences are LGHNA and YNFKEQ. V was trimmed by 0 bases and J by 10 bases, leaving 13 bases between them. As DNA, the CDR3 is TGTGCCAGCAGCCAAGATCGGGGCGCAGGGGAGCAGTTCTTC. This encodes CASSQDRGAGEQFF.

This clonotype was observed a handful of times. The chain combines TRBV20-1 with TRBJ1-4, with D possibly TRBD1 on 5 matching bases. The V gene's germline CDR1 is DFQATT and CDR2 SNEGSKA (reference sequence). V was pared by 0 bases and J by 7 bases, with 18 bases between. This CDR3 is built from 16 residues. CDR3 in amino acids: CSARDITGREGEKLFF. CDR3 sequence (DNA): TGCAGTGCTAGAGATATAACCGGCAGGGAGGGTGAAAAACTGTTTTTT.

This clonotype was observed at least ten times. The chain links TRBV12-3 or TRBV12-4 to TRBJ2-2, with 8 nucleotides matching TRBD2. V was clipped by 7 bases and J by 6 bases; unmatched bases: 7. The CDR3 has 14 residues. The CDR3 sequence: CASIVLAAAGELFF. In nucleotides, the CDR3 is TGTGCCAGCATAGTACTAGCGGCCGCCGGGGAGCTGTTTTTT.

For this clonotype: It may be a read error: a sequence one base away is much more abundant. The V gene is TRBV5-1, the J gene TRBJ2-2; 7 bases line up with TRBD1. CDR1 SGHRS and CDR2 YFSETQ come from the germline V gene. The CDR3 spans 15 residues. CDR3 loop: CASTPLTGSIGEMFF. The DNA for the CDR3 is TGCGCCAGCACCCCACTGACAGGGAGTATCGGGGAGATGTTTTTT. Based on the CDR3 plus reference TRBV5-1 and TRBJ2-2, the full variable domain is KAGVTQTPRYLIKTRGQQVTLSCSPISGHRSVSWYQQTPGQGLQFLFEYFSETQRNKGNFPGRFSGRQFSNSRSEMNVSTLELGDSALYLCASTPLTGSIGEMFFGEGSRLTVL.

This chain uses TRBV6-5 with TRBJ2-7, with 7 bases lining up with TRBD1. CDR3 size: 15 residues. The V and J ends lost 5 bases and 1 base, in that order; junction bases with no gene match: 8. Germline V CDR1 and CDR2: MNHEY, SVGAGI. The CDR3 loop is CASSISTGRSYEQYF. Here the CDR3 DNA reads TGTGCCAGCAGTATTTCGACAGGGCGTTCCTACGAGCAGTACTTC.

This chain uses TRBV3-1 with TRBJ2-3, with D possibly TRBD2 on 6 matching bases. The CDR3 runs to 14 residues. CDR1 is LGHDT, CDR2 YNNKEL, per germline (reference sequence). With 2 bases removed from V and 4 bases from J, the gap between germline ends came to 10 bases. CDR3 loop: CASSQRDFSDTQYF. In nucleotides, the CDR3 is TGTGCCAGCAGCCAACGGGACTTCTCAGATACGCAGTATTTT.

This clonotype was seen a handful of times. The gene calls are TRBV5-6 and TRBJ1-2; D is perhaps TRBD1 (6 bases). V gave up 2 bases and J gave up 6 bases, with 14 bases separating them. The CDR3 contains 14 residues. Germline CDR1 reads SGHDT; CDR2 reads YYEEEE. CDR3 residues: CASSFYRVSNGYTF. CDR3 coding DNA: TGTGCCAGCAGCTTTTACAGGGTCTCGAATGGCTACACCTTC.

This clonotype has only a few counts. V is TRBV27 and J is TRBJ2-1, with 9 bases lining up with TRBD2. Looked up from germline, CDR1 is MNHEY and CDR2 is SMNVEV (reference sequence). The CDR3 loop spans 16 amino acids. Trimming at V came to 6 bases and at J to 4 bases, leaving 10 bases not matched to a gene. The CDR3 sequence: CASSGVAGAFYNEQFF. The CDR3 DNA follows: TGTGCCAGCAGCGGGGTAGCGGGGGCTTTTTACAATGAGCAGTTCTTC.

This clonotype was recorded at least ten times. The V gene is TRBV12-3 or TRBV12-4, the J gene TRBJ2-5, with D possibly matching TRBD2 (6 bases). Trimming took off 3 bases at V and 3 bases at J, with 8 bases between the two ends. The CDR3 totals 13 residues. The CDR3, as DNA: TGTGCCAGCAGTTTTGCGGGAAAAGAGACCCAGTACTTC. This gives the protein CASSFAGKETQYF.

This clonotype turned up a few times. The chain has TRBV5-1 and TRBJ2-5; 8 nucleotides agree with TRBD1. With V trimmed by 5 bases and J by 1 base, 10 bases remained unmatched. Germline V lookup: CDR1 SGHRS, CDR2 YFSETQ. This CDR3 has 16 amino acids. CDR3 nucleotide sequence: TGCGCCAGCAGAAGAGGAGACAGGGGAATCCAAGAGACCCAGTACTTC. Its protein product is CASRRGDRGIQETQYF.

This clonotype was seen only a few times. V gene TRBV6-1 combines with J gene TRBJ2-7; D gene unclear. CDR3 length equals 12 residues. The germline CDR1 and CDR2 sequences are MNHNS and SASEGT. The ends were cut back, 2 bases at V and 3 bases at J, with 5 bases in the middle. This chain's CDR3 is CASSENRYEQYF. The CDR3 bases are TGTGCCAGCAGTGAAAATCGCTACGAGCAGTACTTC.

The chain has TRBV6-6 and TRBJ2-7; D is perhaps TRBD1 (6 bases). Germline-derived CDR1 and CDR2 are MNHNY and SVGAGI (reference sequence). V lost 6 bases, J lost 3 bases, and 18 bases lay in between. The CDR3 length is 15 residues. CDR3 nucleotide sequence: TGTGCCAGCAGCCGAGCGCGGCAGGGGAGCTACGAGCAGTACTTC. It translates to CASSRARQGSYEQYF.

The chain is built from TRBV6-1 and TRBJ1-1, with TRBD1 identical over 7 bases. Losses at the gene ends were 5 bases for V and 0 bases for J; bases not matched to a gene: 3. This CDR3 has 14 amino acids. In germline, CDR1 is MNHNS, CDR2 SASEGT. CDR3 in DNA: TGTGCCAGCAGTTACAGGGGATTGAACACTGAAGCTTTCTTT. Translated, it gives CASSYRGLNTEAFF.